These T cell receptor beta chains were read from a single sample in a study of glioma-infiltrating T cells after dendritic cell vaccination. The assay was immunoSEQ multiplex PCR, and TCRdb's table has in-frame clones only and misses some. Among roughly 100,000 clones listed, 85% to 90% were seen once. The sample in question was blood, obtained after dendritic cell vaccination. The receptors derive from a human donor with glioblastoma. CDR3s include the opening cysteine and the closing phenylalanine or tryptophan. D genes are given only for firm matches. Rows may omit the clone size; those that give it use once, few, many or a size class.

clone_size	v_call	j_call	d_call	cdr3_aa	cdr3_nt
-	TRBV5-4	TRBJ2-2	-	CASSSQAGGLTGELFF	TGTGCCAGCAGCTCTCAGGCCGGGGGTCTCACCGGGGAGCTGTTTTTT
-	TRBV2	TRBJ1-5	TRBD1	CASSRLTGDGNQPQHF	TGTGCCAGCAGTCGGCTTACAGGGGATGGCAATCAGCCCCAGCATTTT
-	TRBV2	TRBJ2-5	TRBD2	CASWKGLAGGRKETQYF	TGTGCCAGCTGGAAGGGACTAGCGGGGGGGCGGAAAGAGACCCAGTACTTC
-	TRBV5-6	TRBJ2-3	TRBD2	CASSLTSGSTDTQYF	TGTGCCAGCAGCTTGACTAGCGGAAGCACAGATACGCAGTATTTT
-	TRBV5-6	TRBJ2-7	-	CASSLGREQYF	TGTGCCAGCAGCCTGGGGAGGGAGCAGTACTTC
-	TRBV19	TRBJ2-3	TRBD2	CASSLDSSSGGTDTQYF	TGTGCCAGTTCACTCGATTCCTCTAGCGGGGGTACAGATACGCAGTATTTT
-	TRBV5-1	TRBJ2-2	-	CASSLGQTGELFF	TGCGCCAGCAGCTTGGGGCAGACCGGGGAGCTGTTTTTT
-	TRBV7-8	TRBJ2-2	TRBD1	CASSKRPGQGADGELFF	TGTGCCAGCAGCAAGAGGCCGGGACAGGGGGCTGACGGGGAGCTGTTTTTT
-	TRBV9	TRBJ2-3	-	CASSVMPGRADTQYF	TGTGCCAGCAGCGTCATGCCAGGGCGCGCAGATACGCAGTATTTT
-	TRBV30	TRBJ2-7	-	CACTRDNYEQYF	TGTGCCTGTACCAGGGACAACTACGAGCAGTACTTC
-	TRBV11-3	TRBJ2-4	TRBD1	CASSLDRAIQYF	TGTGCCAGCAGCTTGGACAGGGCGATTCAGTACTTC
few	TRBV6-5	TRBJ1-5	-	CASRQGDQPQHF	TGTGCCAGCAGACAGGGAGATCAGCCCCAGCATTTT
-	TRBV11-2	TRBJ2-5	TRBD2	CASSFSAGDAETQYF	TGTGCCAGCAGCTTTTCGGCGGGAGACGCGGAGACCCAGTACTTC
-	TRBV27	TRBJ2-5	-	CASSGSRRETQYF	TGTGCCAGCAGCGGGAGTCGACGAGAGACCCAGTACTTC
-	TRBV4-2	TRBJ2-1	TRBD2	CASSQDSLAGNYNEQFF	TGTGCCAGCAGCCAAGATTCCCTAGCGGGGAACTACAATGAGCAGTTCTTC
-	TRBV20-1	TRBJ1-3	-	CSGADTIYF	TGCAGCGGAGCGGACACCATATATTTT